This TCR beta chain was captured by sequencing in a study of blood T cell repertoires in COVID-19. Cohort 3 recovered donors had two negative PCRs, clearance, or symptom resolution. Method: immunoSEQ multiplex PCR; TCRdb's copy keeps in-frame clones and lacks some. In the table there are 150,000 to 200,000 clones, 88% of which are singletons. The material sequenced was PBMCs or T cells enriched from blood (not recorded which). This sequence was found in a woman aged 18-35 years who had recovered from COVID-19.

The CDR3 loop reads CASSFILAGATDTQYF. CDR3 DNA: TGTGCCAGCAGCTTTATACTAGCGGGGGCCACAGATACGCAGTATTTT. This chain joins TRBV7-2 and TRBJ2-3; 11 bases are shared with TRBD2. The CDR3 covers 16 residues. Losses at the gene ends were 3 bases for V and 2 bases for J; bases not matched to a gene: 4. Germline assignment: CDR1 SGHTA and CDR2 FQGNSA. The variable domain in full, completed from reference TRBV7-2 and TRBJ2-3, reads GAGVSQSPSNKVTEKGKDVELRCDPISGHTALYWYRQSLGQGLEFLIYFQGNSAPDKSGLPSDRFSAERTGGSVSTLTIQRTQQEDSAVYLCASSFILAGATDTQYFGPGTRLTVL.